Below, 13 T cell receptor beta chains from the same sample are listed, as sequenced in a study of T-cell reconstitution after alpha-beta-depleted transplantation in children. Unique molecular identifiers were incorporated during preparation of the TCRbeta library. TCRdb used MiXCR to reprocess the PCR reads, holding one entry per CDR3 protein. The sample records under 350,000 distinct CDR3 sequences, 9.5% to 10% being singletons. The source was PBMCs from the stem cell graft donor, collected from the stem cell graft. The receptors here all came from a human donor who donated a stem cell graft to a child with SCID.

This clonotype was observed many times. This chain uses TRBV6-6 with TRBJ2-2; D possibly corresponds to TRBD1 (6 bases). CDR1 is MNHNY and CDR2 is SVGAGI in the germline V gene (reference sequence). The CDR3 contains 15 residues. V lost 4 bases, J lost 4 bases, and 13 bases lay in between. CDR3 in amino acids: CASSSPGHSTGELFF. As DNA, the CDR3 is TGTGCCAGCAGTTCACCGGGACACTCCACCGGGGAGCTGTTTTTT.

This clonotype occurred a few times. The chain uses TRBV3-1 and TRBJ1-6; TRBD1 matches at 7 bases. The CDR3 length is 15 residues. Germline V gene sequence: CDR1 LGHDT, CDR2 YNNKEL (reference sequence). Trimming cost V 3 bases and J 10 bases; bases outside gene matches: 9. The CDR3 region is CASSQTGQGGSPLHF. As DNA, the CDR3 is TGTGCCAGCAGCCAGACAGGCCAGGGGGGGTCACCCCTCCACTTT.

This chain connects TRBV11-1 to TRBJ2-1; TRBD2 matches 14 bases. The CDR3 loop spans 19 amino acids. CDR1 SGHAT and CDR2 FQDESV come from the germline V gene (reference sequence). Germline trimming cut 6 bases from V and 2 bases from J; bases unmatched to any gene: 12. The CDR3 bases are TGTGCCAGCAGGGTTGGGACTAGCGGGGGCCGCGCTGCCTACAATGAGCAGTTCTTC. Encoded protein: CASRVGTSGGRAAYNEQFF.

The chain recombines TRBV27 with TRBJ1-5, with D unclear. Germline-derived CDR1 and CDR2 are MNHEY and SMNVEV (reference sequence). The CDR3 is 13 amino acids. V was shortened by 5 bases and J by 9 bases, with 14 bases between the two germline ends. CDR3: CASSIGLHWPQHF. The DNA of the CDR3 is TGTGCCAGCAGTATTGGACTGCATTGGCCCCAGCATTTT.

The chain joins TRBV7-2 to TRBJ2-1; tentative D call: TRBD1 (5 bases). Per the germline V gene, CDR1 is SGHTA and CDR2 is FQGNSA. The V end was cut by 5 bases, the J end by 8 bases, with 16 bases between. The CDR3 consists of 14 residues. In DNA, the CDR3 is TGTGCCAGCAGCCTTCTTGGTGGGGCCGATGAGCAGTTCTTC. It translates to CASSLLGGADEQFF. Full variable domain (outside the CDR3, taken from reference TRBV7-2 and TRBJ2-1): GAGVSQSPSNKVTEKGKDVELRCDPISGHTALYWYRQSLGQGLEFLIYFQGNSAPDKSGLPSDRFSAERTGGSVSTLTIQRTQQEDSAVYLCASSLLGGADEQFFGPGTRLTVL.

This clonotype was observed a handful of times. The V call is TRBV10-2, the J call TRBJ2-3; TRBD2 agrees at 7 bases. In germline, CDR1 is WSHSY, CDR2 SAAADI. CDR3 length: 17 residues. V lost 0 bases, J lost 2 bases, and 8 bases stayed unmatched. CDR3 residues: CASSESAERGPTDTQYF. CDR3 DNA: TGCGCCAGCAGTGAGTCGGCCGAGCGGGGCCCCACAGATACGCAGTATTTT.

The chain has TRBV7-8 and TRBJ2-1, with D possibly matching TRBD1 (5 bases). CDR1 and CDR2 (germline): SGHVS, FQNEAQ. Trimming took off 1 base at V and 3 bases at J, with 13 bases between the two ends. The CDR3 is 16 amino acids. CDR3 protein: CASSLGAGSGYNEQFF. Written as DNA, the CDR3 is TGTGCCAGCAGCTTAGGGGCAGGGTCCGGCTACAATGAGCAGTTCTTC.

This clonotype appeared a few times. The chain joins TRBV12-3 or TRBV12-4 to TRBJ1-1; no clear D gene. The CDR3 length is 15 residues. Trimming left V 7 bases short and J 1 base short, with 16 bases between. The CDR3 nucleotides read TGTGCCAGCACCGAGAGGTGGGGTCCGAACACTGAAGCTTTCTTT. Translated: CASTERWGPNTEAFF.

At least ten counts were recorded for this clonotype. A much bigger clone sits one base away, suggesting this may be a read error. The chain uses TRBV3-1 and TRBJ2-1, with TRBD2 matching 11 bases. The germline CDR1 and CDR2 sequences are LGHDT and YNNKEL (reference sequence). With 6 bases clipped from V and 3 bases from J, the junction kept 4 bases outside the gene matches. The CDR3 runs to 15 residues. The CDR3 here is CASRETSGVYNEQFF. In nucleotides, the CDR3 is TGTGCCAGCAGGGAGACTAGCGGGGTCTACAATGAGCAGTTCTTC.

In regard to this clonotype: A much larger clone differs by one base, so this may be a read error. This chain joins TRBV3-1 and TRBJ2-7, with TRBD2 as a possible D gene (6 bases). The germline CDR1 and CDR2 sequences are LGHDT and YNNKEL (reference sequence). This CDR3 is built from 15 residues. The DNA for the CDR3 is TGTGCCAGCAGCCCCCGTGGGCGGGGCTCCTACGAGCAGAACTTC. Protein product: CASSPRGRGSYEQNF.

This clonotype was detected many times. The chain uses TRBV12-3 or TRBV12-4 and TRBJ2-1, with D possibly being TRBD1 or TRBD2 (5 bases each). The CDR3 loop spans 15 amino acids. V lost 3 bases and J 8 bases, leaving 17 bases between the germline ends. The CDR3 loop is CASSLGPLQGDEQFF. The CDR3 DNA sequence: TGTGCCAGCAGTTTGGGTCCGCTGCAGGGAGATGAGCAGTTCTTC.

With regard to this clonotype: One junction end does not reproduce the germline sequence, and a read error may be involved. The chain employs TRBV11-2 and TRBJ1-2; tentatively, D is TRBD1 (6 bases). CDR1 SGHAT and CDR2 FQNNGV come from the germline V gene. The CDR3 is made up of 12 amino acids. CDR3 sequence: CASSLTRQEVPF. The CDR3 DNA reads TGTGCCAGCAGCTTAACCCGACAGGAAGTACCCTTC.

The chain is built from TRBV5-1 and TRBJ2-7, with TRBD1 matching 9 bases. Germline values: CDR1 SGHRS, CDR2 YFSETQ. J was trimmed by 2 bases and V by 4 bases; bases with no gene match: 13. The CDR3 is 17 residues long. CDR3 region: CASSLDPGQGTAYEQYF. The CDR3 DNA reads TGCGCCAGCAGCCTAGACCCGGGACAGGGAACAGCCTACGAGCAGTACTTC.